There are many counts of the clone carrying this TCR beta chain. Its antigen is unknown. Presence of unique molecular identifiers characterized the TCR beta cDNA libraries. When about 1 to 11 million T cells were used, they gave hundreds of thousands of cDNA molecules. In TCRdb, the PCR reads were re-called with MiXCR into one record per CDR3 protein. Of more than 500,000 distinct CDR3 sequences in the sample, less than 40% are singletons; the top ten hold less than 6%. This record comes from a study of post-analysis software for immune sequencing data. The overall study: The disease courses covered relapsing-remitting, secondary progressive and progressive-relapsing multiple sclerosis. General study findings and limits: With F measure, samples from one preparation batch clustered together strongly. Compared with controls, patients had more of 4 to 6 TRBV segments, including TRBV5-6, TRBV5-1 and TRBV20-1. Controls significantly exceeded multiple sclerosis patients in normalized Chao1 diversity.

Germline loops: CDR1 SGHTA, CDR2 FQGNSA. This CDR3 comprises 15 residues. V gave up 5 bases and J gave up 5 bases, with 18 bases separating them. The V call is TRBV7-2, the J call TRBJ2-5, with a possible D match to TRBD2 (6 bases). The receptor was derived from a girl aged 2-17 years with multiple sclerosis. Sequencing input: blood. For the CDR3, the DNA is TGTGCCAGCAGCCGCCGCCCAGGCGGGGCTGAGACCCAGTACTTC. Protein product: CASSRRPGGAETQYF.